The 16 T cell receptor beta chains presented below share a single source sample, sequenced in a study of early T cells in non-severe SARS-CoV-2 infection. TCRdb called the 5' RACE reads again in MiXCR, with one record for every CDR3 protein. The sample shows 50,000 to 70,000 distinct CDR3 sequences, approximately 13% of them seen only once. Material for sequencing was whole blood. The receptors stem from an adult who was a healthcare worker with PCR-confirmed SARS-CoV-2 infection or an uninfected control (not recorded which).

This clonotype showed up many times. This chain joins TRBV4-3 and TRBJ1-2, with D perhaps matching TRBD1 (5 bases). The CDR3 length is 14 residues. Germline V gives CDR1 LGHNA, CDR2 YSLEER. V lost 1 base and J lost 7, with 13 bases in between. CDR3 sequence: CASSQGTTGGGYTF. For the CDR3, the DNA is TGCGCCAGCAGCCAAGGGACAACGGGCGGTGGCTACACCTTC.

This clonotype has a count of ten or more. The chain has TRBV12-3 or TRBV12-4 and TRBJ1-5, with D unclear. This CDR3 region has 12 residues. Between the trimmed V and J ends, which lost 1 base and 4 bases, there was a span of 2 bases. This CDR3 reads CASSLENQPQHF. CDR3 sequence (DNA): TGTGCCAGCAGTTTAGAGAATCAGCCCCAGCATTTT.

This clonotype was found a few times. The chain links TRBV6-5 to TRBJ1-1, with 7 nucleotides matching TRBD1. With V trimmed by 2 bases and J by 10 bases, 16 bases remained unmatched. The CDR3 covers 16 residues. Germline loops: CDR1 MNHEY, CDR2 SVGAGI. The CDR3 sequence: CASSYRPNDRAGAAFF. Here the CDR3 DNA reads TGTGCCAGCAGTTACCGACCGAACGACAGGGCCGGGGCAGCTTTCTTT.

This clonotype has a count of ten or more. This chain joins TRBV9 and TRBJ1-1; no clear D gene. Germline CDR1 SGDLS, CDR2 YYNGEE. The CDR3 length is 15 residues. Trimming removed 3 bases from V and 3 bases from J, with 15 bases in between. The CDR3 loop reads CASSAVGVGDTEAFF. The CDR3 DNA sequence: TGTGCCAGCAGCGCCGTCGGGGTTGGCGACACTGAAGCTTTCTTT. Complete variable domain (other parts from reference TRBV9 and TRBJ1-1): DSGVTQTPKHLITATGQRVTLRCSPRSGDLSVYWYQQSLDQGLQFLIQYYNGEERAKGNILERFSAQQFPDLHSELNLSSLELGDSALYFCASSAVGVGDTEAFFGQGTRLTVV.

This clonotype was found many times. The chain uses TRBV7-3 and TRBJ2-7; 12 bases are a match to TRBD2. Germline-derived CDR1 and CDR2 are SGHTA and FQGTGA. The V gene end was trimmed by 5 bases and the J gene end by 3 bases; junction bases not matched to a gene: 2. This CDR3 comprises 14 residues. The CDR3 DNA reads TGTGCCAGCAGCCCGACTAGCGGGAGCTACGAGCAGTACTTC. Its protein is CASSPTSGSYEQYF.

This clonotype showed up many times. The chain is built from TRBV2 and TRBJ2-4; 7 bases are shared with TRBD1. The V gene's germline CDR1 is SNHLY and CDR2 FYNNEI. Unmatched junction bases numbered 10, after V lost 8 bases and J lost 0 bases. The CDR3 contains 16 residues. CDR3 loop: CASYLGQVIAKNIQYF. The CDR3 nucleotides are TGTGCCAGCTACCTAGGACAGGTCATAGCCAAAAACATTCAGTACTTC.

This clonotype was seen more than once but under ten times. The J gene is TRBJ1-6, the V gene TRBV5-1; 7 positions agree with TRBD1. In germline, CDR1 is SGHRS, CDR2 YFSETQ. After removal of 3 bases from V and 8 bases from J, the junction contained 8 bases not matched to a gene. The length of the CDR3 is 15 residues. This CDR3 reads CASSWTGQTHSPLHF. The CDR3 bases are TGCGCCAGCAGCTGGACGGGACAGACGCATTCACCCCTCCACTTT.

Many counts were recorded for this clonotype. This chain uses TRBV6-4 with TRBJ2-5, with TRBD1 matching 8 bases. Germline values: CDR1 MRHNA, CDR2 SNTAGT. V lost 2 bases to trimming and J lost 2 bases; unmatched junction nucleotides: 4. The CDR3 covers 15 residues. CDR3 in amino acids: CASSDTTGGQETQYF. The CDR3 DNA reads as TGTGCCAGCAGTGACACTACAGGGGGACAAGAGACCCAGTACTTC.

This clonotype appeared many times. The chain couples TRBV20-1 to TRBJ2-7; D may be TRBD2 (6 bases). The length of the CDR3 is 13 residues. The V gene lost 5 bases and the J gene lost 6 bases, with 17 bases spanning the gap. CDR1 DFQATT and CDR2 SNEGSKA come from the germline V gene (reference sequence). This CDR3 reads CSAPTTSTSEQYF. The DNA for the CDR3 is TGCAGTGCTCCAACAACCTCGACTAGCGAGCAGTACTTC.

The chain carries TRBV6-5 and TRBJ1-2; D might be TRBD1 (5 bases). Trimming took off 3 bases at V and 4 bases at J, with 9 bases between the two ends. The CDR3 extends over 13 amino acids. Germline lookup yields CDR1 MNHEY and CDR2 SVGAGI. The CDR3 nucleotides are TGTGCCAGCAGTTATCAGGGCTTCTATGGCTACACCTTC. It is translated as CASSYQGFYGYTF.

In this sample, this clonotype turned up many times. The V call is TRBV25-1, the J call TRBJ1-2; D is undetermined. The germline gives CDR1 MGHDK, CDR2 SYGVNS. This CDR3 comprises 12 residues. Trimming pared 4 bases from V and 4 bases from J, leaving 7 bases between. The CDR3 here is CASSATFYGYTF. In nucleotides, the CDR3 is TGTGCCAGCAGTGCCACCTTCTATGGCTACACCTTC.

The V gene is TRBV10-3, the J gene TRBJ2-5; D is unresolved. Trimming stripped 3 bases from V and 5 bases from J, with 13 bases between. The germline gives CDR1 ENHRY, CDR2 SYGVKD. CDR3 length equals 14 residues. The CDR3 protein is CAISDNRFPETQYF. In DNA form, the CDR3 reads TGTGCCATCAGTGATAATCGATTTCCGGAGACCCAGTACTTC.

The gene calls are TRBV5-1 and TRBJ2-1, with D possibly being TRBD2 (5 bases). Trimming shortened V by 0 bases and J by 0 bases, and 13 bases separated the two germline ends. Germline V gene lookup returns CDR1 SGHRS and CDR2 YFSETQ. The CDR3 has 17 residues. The CDR3 DNA reads TGCGCCAGCAGCTTGGGTCGGGGATATAGCTCCTACAATGAGCAGTTCTTC. Protein sequence: CASSLGRGYSSYNEQFF.

This clonotype was detected many times. This chain connects TRBV9 to TRBJ2-3; no firm D call. Germline assignment: CDR1 SGDLS and CDR2 YYNGEE. V was clipped by 4 bases and J by 6 bases, with 9 bases between them. This CDR3 has 12 amino acids. The CDR3 here is CASSPRLDTQYF. CDR3 coding DNA: TGTGCCAGCAGCCCTCGCTTGGATACGCAGTATTTT.

At least ten counts were recorded for this clonotype. This chain's CDR3 is CASSQGLSETQYF. CDR3 sequence (DNA): TGCGCCAGCAGCCAAGGACTTTCGGAGACCCAGTACTTC. This sequence joins TRBV4-3 and TRBJ2-5; D remains unclear. Trimming took 1 base from V and 5 from J, leaving 8 bases between them. This CDR3 comprises 13 residues. Looked up from germline, CDR1 is LGHNA and CDR2 is YSLEER.

This clonotype was counted between two and nine times. This chain links TRBV19 with TRBJ2-1, with 14 bases identical to TRBD2. Germline V gene data show CDR1 as LNHDA and CDR2 as SQIVND (reference sequence). The CDR3 runs to 16 residues. Trimming at V came to 6 bases and at J to 7 bases, leaving 8 bases not matched to a gene. The CDR3 loop reads CASSETGTSGRNEQFF. The CDR3 DNA follows: TGTGCCAGTAGCGAAACCGGGACTAGCGGGAGAAATGAGCAGTTCTTC.